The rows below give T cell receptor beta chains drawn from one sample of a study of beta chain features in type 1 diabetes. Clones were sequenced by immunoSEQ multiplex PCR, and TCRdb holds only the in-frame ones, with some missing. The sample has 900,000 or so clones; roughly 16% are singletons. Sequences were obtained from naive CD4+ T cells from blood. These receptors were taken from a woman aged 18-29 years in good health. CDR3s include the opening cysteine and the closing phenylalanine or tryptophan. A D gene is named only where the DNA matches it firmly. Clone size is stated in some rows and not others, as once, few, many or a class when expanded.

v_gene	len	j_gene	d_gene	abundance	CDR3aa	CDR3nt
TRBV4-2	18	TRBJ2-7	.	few	CASSQASTGSVGSYEQYF	TGTGCCAGCAGCCAAGCTTCAACGGGCTCGGTCGGGTCCTACGAGCAGTACTTC
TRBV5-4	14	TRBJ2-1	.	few	CASSPTAKFNEQFF	TGTGCCAGCAGCCCGACGGCTAAATTCAATGAGCAGTTCTTC
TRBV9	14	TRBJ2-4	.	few	CASSVGVGLGIQYF	TGTGCCAGCAGCGTAGGGGTGGGGTTAGGCATTCAGTACTTC
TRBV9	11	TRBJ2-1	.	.	CASSADREQFF	TGTGCCAGCAGCGCCGACAGGGAGCAGTTCTTC
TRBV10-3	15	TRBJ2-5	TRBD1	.	CAISESGTGRETQYF	TGTGCCATCAGTGAGTCGGGGACAGGGCGAGAGACCCAGTACTTC
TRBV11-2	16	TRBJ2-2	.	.	CASSPGSAANTGELFF	TGTGCCAGCAGCCCCGGGAGCGCCGCGAACACCGGGGAGCTGTTTTTT
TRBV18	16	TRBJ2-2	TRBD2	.	CASSPPFRLASGELFF	TGTGCCAGCTCACCACCATTCCGACTAGCATCCGGGGAGCTGTTTTTT
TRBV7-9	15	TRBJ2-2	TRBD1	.	CASSFTGGIVRELFF	TGTGCCAGCAGTTTTACAGGGGGCATTGTCCGGGAGCTGTTTTTT
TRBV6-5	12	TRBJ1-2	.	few	CASSTPGRGYTF	TGTGCCAGCAGTACGCCAGGGCGCGGCTACACCTTC
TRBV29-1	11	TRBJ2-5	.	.	CSAQVVETQYF	TGCAGCGCCCAGGTTGTAGAGACCCAGTACTTC
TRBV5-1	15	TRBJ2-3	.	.	CASSLADGSTDTQYF	TGCGCCAGCAGCTTGGCCGACGGAAGCACAGATACGCAGTATTTT
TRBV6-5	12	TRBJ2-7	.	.	CASSPSGHEQYF	TGTGCCAGCAGCCCATCGGGGCACGAGCAGTACTTC
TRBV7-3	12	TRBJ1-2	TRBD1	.	CASSKGQGGTTF	TGTGCCAGCAGCAAAGGACAGGGAGGTACCACCTTC
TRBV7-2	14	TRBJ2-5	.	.	CASSLLGLQETQYF	TGTGCCAGCAGCTTGCTGGGCCTCCAAGAGACCCAGTACTTC
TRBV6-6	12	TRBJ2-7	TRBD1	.	CASSPGGYEQYF	TGTGCCAGCAGTCCAGGGGGATACGAGCAGTACTTC
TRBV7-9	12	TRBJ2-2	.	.	CAGTGRTGELFF	TGTGCCGGAACAGGGCGCACCGGGGAGCTGTTTTTT
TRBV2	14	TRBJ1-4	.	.	CASSGPATNEKLFF	TGTGCCAGCAGTGGTCCTGCAACTAATGAAAAACTGTTTTTT
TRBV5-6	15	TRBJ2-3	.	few	CASSLGPTSTDTQYF	TGTGCCAGCAGCTTGGGTCCCACTAGCACAGATACGCAGTATTTT
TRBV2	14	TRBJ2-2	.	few	CASSGLGWAGELFF	TGTGCCAGCAGTGGTCTGGGTTGGGCCGGGGAGCTGTTTTTT
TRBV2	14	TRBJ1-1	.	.	CASIVQGPNTEAFF	TGTGCCAGCATCGTGCAGGGCCCGAACACTGAAGCTTTCTTT
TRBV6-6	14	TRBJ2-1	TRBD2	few	CASSYSGRDNEQFF	TGTGCCAGCAGTTATTCGGGGAGGGACAATGAGCAGTTCTTC
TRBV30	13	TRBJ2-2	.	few	CALRRANTGELFF	TGTGCCCTTCGGCGCGCGAACACCGGGGAGCTGTTTTTT
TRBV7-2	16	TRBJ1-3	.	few	CASSPRGSYSGNTIYF	TGTGCCAGCAGCCCCCGGGGAAGCTACTCTGGAAACACCATATATTTT